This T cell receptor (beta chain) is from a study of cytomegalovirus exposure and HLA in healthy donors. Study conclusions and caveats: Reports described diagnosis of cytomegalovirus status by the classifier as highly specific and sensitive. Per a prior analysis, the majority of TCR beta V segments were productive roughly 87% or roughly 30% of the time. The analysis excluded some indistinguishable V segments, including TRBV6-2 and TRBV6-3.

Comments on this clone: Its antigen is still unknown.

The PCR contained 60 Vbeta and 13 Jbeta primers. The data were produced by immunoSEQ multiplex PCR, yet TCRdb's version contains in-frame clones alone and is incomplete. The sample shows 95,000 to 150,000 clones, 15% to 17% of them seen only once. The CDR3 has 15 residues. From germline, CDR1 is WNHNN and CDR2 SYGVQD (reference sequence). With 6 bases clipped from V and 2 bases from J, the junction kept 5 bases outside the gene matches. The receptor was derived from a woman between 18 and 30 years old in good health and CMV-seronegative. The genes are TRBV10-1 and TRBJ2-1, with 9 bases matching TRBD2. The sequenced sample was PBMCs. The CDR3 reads CASSPPSGAYNEQFF. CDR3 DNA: TGCGCCAGCAGCCCACCTAGCGGGGCCTACAATGAGCAGTTCTTC.